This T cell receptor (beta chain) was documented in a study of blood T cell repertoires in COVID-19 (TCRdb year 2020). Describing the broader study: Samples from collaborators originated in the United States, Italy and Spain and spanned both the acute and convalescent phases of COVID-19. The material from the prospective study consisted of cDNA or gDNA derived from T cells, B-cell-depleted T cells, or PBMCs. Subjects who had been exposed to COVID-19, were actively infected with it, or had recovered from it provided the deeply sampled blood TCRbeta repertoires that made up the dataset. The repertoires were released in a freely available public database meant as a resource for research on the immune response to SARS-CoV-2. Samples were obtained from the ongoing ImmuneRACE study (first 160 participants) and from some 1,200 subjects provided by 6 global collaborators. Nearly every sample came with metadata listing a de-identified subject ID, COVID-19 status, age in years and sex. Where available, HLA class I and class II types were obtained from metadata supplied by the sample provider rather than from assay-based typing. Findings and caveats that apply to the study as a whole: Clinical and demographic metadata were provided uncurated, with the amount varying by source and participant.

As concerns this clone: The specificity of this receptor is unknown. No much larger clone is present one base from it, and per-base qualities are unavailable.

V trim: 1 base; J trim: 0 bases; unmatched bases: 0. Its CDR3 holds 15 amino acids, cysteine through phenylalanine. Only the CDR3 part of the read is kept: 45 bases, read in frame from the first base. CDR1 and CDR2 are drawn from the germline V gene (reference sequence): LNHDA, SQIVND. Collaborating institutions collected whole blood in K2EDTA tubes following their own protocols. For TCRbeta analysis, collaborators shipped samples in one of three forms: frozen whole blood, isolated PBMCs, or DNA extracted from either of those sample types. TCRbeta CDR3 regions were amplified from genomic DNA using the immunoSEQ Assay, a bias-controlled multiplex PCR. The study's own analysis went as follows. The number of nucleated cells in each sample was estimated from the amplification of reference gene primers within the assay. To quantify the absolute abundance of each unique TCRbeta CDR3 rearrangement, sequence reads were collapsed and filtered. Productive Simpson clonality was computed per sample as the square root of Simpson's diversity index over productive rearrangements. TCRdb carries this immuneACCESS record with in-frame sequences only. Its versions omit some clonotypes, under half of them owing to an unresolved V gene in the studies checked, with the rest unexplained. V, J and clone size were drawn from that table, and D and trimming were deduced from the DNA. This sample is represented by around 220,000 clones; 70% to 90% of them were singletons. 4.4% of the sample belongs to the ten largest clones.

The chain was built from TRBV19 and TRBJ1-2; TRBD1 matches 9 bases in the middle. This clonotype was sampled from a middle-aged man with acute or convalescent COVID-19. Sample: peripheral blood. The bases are TGTGCCAGTAGTATAGGACAGGGGGCTAACTATGGCTACACCTTC. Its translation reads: CASSIGQGANYGYTF.